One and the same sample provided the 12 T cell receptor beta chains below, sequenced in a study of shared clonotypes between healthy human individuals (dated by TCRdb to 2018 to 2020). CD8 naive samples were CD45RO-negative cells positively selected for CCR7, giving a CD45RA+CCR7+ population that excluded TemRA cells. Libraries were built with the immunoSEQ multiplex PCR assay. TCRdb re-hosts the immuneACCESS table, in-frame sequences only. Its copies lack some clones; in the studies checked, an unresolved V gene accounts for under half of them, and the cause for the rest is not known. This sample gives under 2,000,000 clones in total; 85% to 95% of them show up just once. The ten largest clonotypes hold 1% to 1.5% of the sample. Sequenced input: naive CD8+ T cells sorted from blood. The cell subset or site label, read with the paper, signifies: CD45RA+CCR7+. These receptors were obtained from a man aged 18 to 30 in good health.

The CDR3 spells CASSDAGPSSLEQYF. CDR3 DNA sequence: TGTGCCAGCAGTGACGCCGGGCCTAGCTCCCTGGAGCAGTACTTC. The chain uses TRBV25-1 and TRBJ2-7, with a tentative D call TRBD2 (5 bases). The germline V gene encodes CDR1 MGHDK and CDR2 SYGVNS. The V gene lost 3 bases and the J gene lost 7 bases, with 19 bases spanning the gap. The CDR3 is 15 residues long.

CDR3 sequence: CASSLGQGLNEQYF. In DNA form, the CDR3 reads TGTGCCAGCAGCTTAGGACAGGGGTTGAACGAGCAGTACTTC. J is TRBJ2-7 and V is TRBV7-9, with 8 bases matching TRBD1. CDR3 length: 14 amino acids. V dropped 1 base and J dropped 5; count of bases not matched to a gene: 4. The germline V gene has CDR1 SEHNR and CDR2 FQNEAQ (reference sequence).

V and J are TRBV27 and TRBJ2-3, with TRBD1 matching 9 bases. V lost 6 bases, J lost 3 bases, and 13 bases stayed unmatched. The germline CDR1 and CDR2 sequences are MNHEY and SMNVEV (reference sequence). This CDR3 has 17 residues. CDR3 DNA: TGTGCCAGCAGGCTCTCACCGGGGACAGGGAGGACAGATACGCAGTATTTT. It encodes CASRLSPGTGRTDTQYF.

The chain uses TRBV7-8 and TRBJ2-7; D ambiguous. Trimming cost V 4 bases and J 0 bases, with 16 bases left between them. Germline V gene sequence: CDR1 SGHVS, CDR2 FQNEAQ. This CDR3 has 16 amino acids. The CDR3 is CASSYGSRPFSYEQYF. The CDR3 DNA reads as TGTGCCAGCAGCTATGGTAGTCGTCCCTTCTCCTACGAGCAGTACTTC. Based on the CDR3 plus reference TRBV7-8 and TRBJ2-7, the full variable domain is GAGVSQSPRYKVAKRGQDVALRCDPISGHVSLFWYQQALGQGPEFLTYFQNEAQLDKSGLPSDRFFAERPEGSVSTLKIQRTQQEDSAVYLCASSYGSRPFSYEQYFGPGTRLTVT.

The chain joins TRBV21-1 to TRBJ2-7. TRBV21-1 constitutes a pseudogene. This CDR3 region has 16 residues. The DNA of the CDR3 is TGTGCCAGCAGCCCCCCTGTCGGACGGGTCACCTACGAGCAGTACTTC. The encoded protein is CASSPPVGRVTYEQYF.

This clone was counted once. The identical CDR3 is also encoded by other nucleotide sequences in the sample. CDR3 in DNA: TGTGCCAGCAGCTTCAAGGGGTCCTACGAGCAGTACTTC. Translation gives CASSFKGSYEQYF. The chain uses TRBV5-4 and TRBJ2-7; possible D gene TRBD1, 5 bases. CDR1 and CDR2 (germline): SGHNT, YYREEE (reference sequence). The CDR3 loop spans 13 amino acids. The V gene lost 2 bases and the J gene lost 1 base, with 7 bases spanning the gap.

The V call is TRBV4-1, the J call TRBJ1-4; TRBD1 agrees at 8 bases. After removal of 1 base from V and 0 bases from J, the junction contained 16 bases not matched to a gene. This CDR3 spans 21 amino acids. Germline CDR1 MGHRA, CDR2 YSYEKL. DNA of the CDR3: TGCGCCAGCAGCCAAGTGAGGACAGGGAACGCTTTTACACCAACTAATGAAAAACTGTTTTTT. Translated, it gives CASSQVRTGNAFTPTNEKLFF.

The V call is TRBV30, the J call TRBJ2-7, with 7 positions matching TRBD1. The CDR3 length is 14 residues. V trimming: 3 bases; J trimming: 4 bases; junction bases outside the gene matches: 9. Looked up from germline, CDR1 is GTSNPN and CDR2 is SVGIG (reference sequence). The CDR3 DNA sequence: TGTGCCTGGAGGTTAGCAGGACAGGCGTACGAGCAGTACTTC. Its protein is CAWRLAGQAYEQYF.

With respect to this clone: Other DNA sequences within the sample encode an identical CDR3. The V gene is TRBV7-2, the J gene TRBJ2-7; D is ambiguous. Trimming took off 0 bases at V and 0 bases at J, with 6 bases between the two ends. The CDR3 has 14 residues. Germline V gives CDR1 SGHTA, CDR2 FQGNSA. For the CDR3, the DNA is TGTGCCAGCAGCTTAGCCAGTGGCTCCTACGAGCAGTACTTC. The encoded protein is CASSLASGSYEQYF.

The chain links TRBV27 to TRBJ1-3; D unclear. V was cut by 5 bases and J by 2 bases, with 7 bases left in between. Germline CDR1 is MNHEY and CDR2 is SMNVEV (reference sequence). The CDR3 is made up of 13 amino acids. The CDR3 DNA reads TGTGCCAGCAGTCCCGGGCCTGGAAACACCATATATTTT. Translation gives CASSPGPGNTIYF.

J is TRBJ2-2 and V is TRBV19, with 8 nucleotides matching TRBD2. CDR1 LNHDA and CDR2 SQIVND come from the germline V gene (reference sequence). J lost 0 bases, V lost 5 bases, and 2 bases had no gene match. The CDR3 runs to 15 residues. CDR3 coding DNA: TGTGCCAGTAGTTTTAGCGGGGCGAACACCGGGGAGCTGTTTTTT. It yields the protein CASSFSGANTGELFF.

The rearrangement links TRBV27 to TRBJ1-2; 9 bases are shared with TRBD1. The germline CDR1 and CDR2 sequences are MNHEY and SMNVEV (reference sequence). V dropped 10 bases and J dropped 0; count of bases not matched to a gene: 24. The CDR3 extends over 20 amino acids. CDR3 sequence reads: CAMPRDRDKILIPSNYGYTF. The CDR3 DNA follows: TGTGCCATGCCTCGGGACAGGGACAAGATTCTGATACCATCTAACTATGGCTACACCTTC.